These T cell receptor beta chains were read from a single sample in a study of blood T cell repertoires in COVID-19. Some clones are missing from TCRdb's copy, which holds only in-frame ones; the method was immunoSEQ multiplex PCR. In the table there are 380,000 or so clones, approximately 88% of which are singletons. What was sequenced was peripheral blood. Source of these receptors: a man aged 35 to 55 with acute or convalescent COVID-19. CDR3s include the opening cysteine and the closing phenylalanine or tryptophan. The order of the fields is V gene, J gene, CDR3 protein.

>TRBV6-2/TRBV6-3|TRBJ2-5
CASSYEATGTGRKTQYF
>TRBV10-3|TRBJ2-5
CAISELRAETQYF
>TRBV27|TRBJ1-2
CATTKTQGVDGYTF
>TRBV5-4|TRBJ2-1
CASSHGQGGYNEQFF
>TRBV9|TRBJ2-5
CASSDLAGAGETQYF
>TRBV5-1|TRBJ1-2
CASSGDSSNYGYTF
>TRBV7-9|TRBJ1-1
CASRKTGGMNTEAFF
>TRBV18|TRBJ1-4
CASSADRGRLSEKLFF
>TRBV5-1|TRBJ1-1
CASSPSGMGNTEAFF
>TRBV4-1|TRBJ1-2
CASSAQEDYGYTF
>TRBV6-2/TRBV6-3|TRBJ2-7
CASSYGRYEQYF
>TRBV24-1|TRBJ2-1
CATSVPGNEQFF
>TRBV4-3|TRBJ1-1
CASSQGPARQGEAFF
>TRBV5-1|TRBJ2-1
CASSPDGLVVNEQFF
>TRBV7-2|TRBJ1-5
CASSFGYSNQPQHF
>TRBV11-2|TRBJ1-1
CASSPAVGQGVTEAFF
>TRBV6-4|TRBJ2-4
CASSDSETSGHIQYF
>TRBV7-3|TRBJ2-1
CASSLLGGASYNEQFF
>TRBV3-1/TRBV3-2|TRBJ2-7
CASSFYSYEQYF
>TRBV4-2|TRBJ2-7
CASSQEEGFRAYEQYF
>TRBV19|TRBJ2-7
CASSLPGSDEQYF
>TRBV5-1|TRBJ2-7
CASSLVGENEQYF
>TRBV5-1|TRBJ1-6
CASSLGGRGINSPLHF
>TRBV6-5|TRBJ1-1
CASRTRQGGAFF